This TCR beta chain was captured in a study of regulatory T cells in long-lasting Graves disease. Time point indicated: newly diagnosed GD, antithyroid drugs for less than 3 months. After RNA was extracted from PBMCs, the TCR library was made from it. The V gene end was trimmed by 5 bases and the J gene end by 1 base; junction bases not matched to a gene: 7. Germline V CDR1 and CDR2: SGHNT, YENEEA. The CDR3 has 15 residues. CDR3-region Arm-PCR and iRepertoire HTBI primers produced the TCR beta libraries. TCRdb independently ran MiXCR on the multiplex PCR reads; one entry per CDR3 protein. The sample lists under 250,000 distinct CDR3 sequences, about 19% occurring once. This clonotype showed up just a few times. These data were also reused for a study on T cells in Graves' hyperthyroidism and ophthalmopathy. That source notes: Clinical symptoms, serum thyroxine, TRAb, thyroid ultrasound and orbital computed tomography established diagnosis. RT-PCR in the first round (using the HTBI primer set) targeted the TCR CDR3. The blood repertoire included most of the expanded thyroid clonotypes above 0.001. Ophthalmopathy, as predicted by the model, came a median roughly 6.5 months after the prediction.

Source: peripheral blood mononuclear cells (PBMCs), taken at new diagnosis, from a patient treated with antithyroid drugs. The gene calls are TRBV11-3 and TRBJ2-7; 8 bases fit TRBD1. The clonotype comes from a young woman with Graves disease. The CDR3 region has the DNA TGTGCCAGCAGCCCCTCCCGGACAGGGTCCTACGAGCAGTACTTC. Encoded protein: CASSPSRTGSYEQYF.